This entry lists 26 T cell receptor beta chains sequenced from one sample in a study of blood T cell repertoires in COVID-19. Generated by immunoSEQ multiplex PCR, the TCRdb table keeps only in-frame clones and is missing some. Of under 300,000 clones in the sample, 70% to 85% are singletons; the top ten hold approximately 4%. The sequencing input was peripheral blood. The receptors originated from a woman in her forties with active or convalescent COVID-19.

V is TRBV7-3 and J is TRBJ2-5; 8 bases match TRBD2. Trimming cost V 5 bases and J 2 bases; bases outside gene matches: 13. The CDR3 totals 17 residues. The germline CDR1 and CDR2 sequences are SGHTA and FQGTGA. CDR3 amino acids: CASSPRIVSGVQETQYF. The DNA of the CDR3 is TGTGCCAGCAGCCCCAGGATCGTTAGCGGGGTTCAAGAGACCCAGTACTTC.

This chain connects TRBV5-1 to TRBJ1-4, with 12 bases identical to TRBD1. Germline V gene sequence: CDR1 SGHRS, CDR2 YFSETQ. Unmatched junction bases numbered 4, after V lost 1 base and J lost 6 bases. CDR3 length: 16 residues. The CDR3 sequence: CASSLRDRGLDEKLFF. CDR3 in DNA: TGCGCCAGCAGCTTGCGGGACAGGGGGCTTGATGAAAAACTGTTTTTT.

The chain couples TRBV5-4 to TRBJ2-3; D may be TRBD1 (7 bases). V gave up 0 bases and J gave up 3 bases, with 14 bases separating them. Germline lookup yields CDR1 SGHNT and CDR2 YYREEE (reference sequence). The CDR3 length is 16 residues. CDR3 amino acids: CASSLEVAGGTDTQYF. The CDR3 nucleotides are TGTGCCAGCAGCTTGGAAGTGGCAGGGGGGACAGATACGCAGTATTTT.

J is TRBJ1-1 and V is TRBV29-1; D gene uncertain. The CDR3 extends over 13 amino acids. The germline V gene encodes CDR1 SQVTM and CDR2 ANQGSEA. V lost 5 bases, J lost 5 bases, and 15 bases lay in between. This CDR3 reads CSVMRAGGTEAFF. For the CDR3, the DNA is TGCAGCGTTATGAGGGCAGGAGGGACTGAAGCTTTCTTT. Complete variable domain (other parts from reference TRBV29-1 and TRBJ1-1): SAVISQKPSRDICQRGTSLTIQCQVDSQVTMMFWYRQQPGQSLTLIATANQGSEATYESGFVIDKFPISRPNLTFSTLTVSNMSPEDSSIYLCSVMRAGGTEAFFGQGTRLTVV.

In its sample, this clone was seen a few times. This chain uses TRBV18 with TRBJ1-6; D unresolved. Trimming shortened V by 5 bases and J by 10 bases, and 21 bases separated the two germline ends. The V gene's germline CDR1 is KGHSH and CDR2 LQKENI. The CDR3 has 16 amino acids. The CDR3 spells CASSTATLGGGSPLHF. DNA of the CDR3: TGTGCCAGCTCAACGGCCACCCTTGGAGGAGGGTCACCCCTCCACTTT. Full variable domain (remainder filled in from reference TRBV18 and TRBJ1-6): NAGVMQNPRHLVRRRGQEARLRCSPMKGHSHVYWYRQLPEEGLKFMVYLQKENIIDESGMPKERFSAEFPKEGPSILRIQQVVRGDSAAYFCASSTATLGGGSPLHFGNGTRLTVT.

The chain uses TRBV5-1 and TRBJ1-1; D not certain. V shed 2 bases and J shed 5 bases, with 13 bases lying between them. The CDR3 loop spans 14 amino acids. Per the germline V gene, CDR1 is SGHRS and CDR2 is YFSETQ. The CDR3 reads CASSLIGRDTEAFF. The CDR3 DNA sequence: TGCGCCAGCAGCTTAATAGGGAGGGATACTGAAGCTTTCTTT. The full variable domain, with the rest looked up from reference TRBV5-1 and TRBJ1-1, is KAGVTQTPRYLIKTRGQQVTLSCSPISGHRSVSWYQQTPGQGLQFLFEYFSETQRNKGNFPGRFSGRQFSNSRSEMNVSTLELGDSALYLCASSLIGRDTEAFFGQGTRLTVV.

With respect to this clone: A much larger clone sits a single nucleotide away, making a read error possible. Here the CDR3 reads CASSLGQGNQPQHF. In DNA form, the CDR3 reads TGTGCCAGCAGCCTGGGACAGGGCAATCAGCCCCAGCATTTT. The V and J genes are TRBV7-9 and TRBJ1-5; 8 nucleotides match TRBD1. Germline trimming cut 5 bases from V and 2 bases from J; bases unmatched to any gene: 2. Germline lookup yields CDR1 SEHNR and CDR2 FQNEAQ (reference sequence). The CDR3 has 14 residues.

A few counts support this clone. The CDR3 here is CASSLVSINTEAFF. The CDR3 DNA sequence: TGCGCCAGCAGCTTGGTTTCCATTAACACTGAAGCTTTCTTT. The chain is built from TRBV5-1 and TRBJ1-1; unclear D gene. Germline CDR1 and CDR2: SGHRS and YFSETQ. The CDR3 contains 14 residues. Trimming took off 0 bases at V and 2 bases at J, with 8 bases between the two ends.

V is TRBV6-2 or TRBV6-3 and J is TRBJ2-3; D is ambiguous. V was pared by 2 bases and J by 4 bases, with 4 bases between. Germline CDR1 reads MNHEY; CDR2 reads SVGEGT. The CDR3 has 12 amino acids. The CDR3 nucleotides are TGTGCCAGCAGTTACCGGGCAGATACGCAGTATTTT. Translation: CASSYRADTQYF.

The rearrangement joins TRBV9 to TRBJ2-6; TRBD1 might be the D (6 bases). There are 15 residues in the CDR3. Germline CDR1 is SGDLS and CDR2 is YYNGEE. Trimming cost V 1 base and J 3 bases, with 8 bases left between them. The CDR3 DNA sequence: TGTGCCAGCAGCGTAACAGGGAATGGGGCCAACGTCCTGACTTTC. It codes for CASSVTGNGANVLTF.

This clone was seen only once. The chain employs TRBV6-1 and TRBJ1-5, with D uncertain. CDR1 and CDR2 (germline): MNHNS, SASEGT. CDR3 length: 14 residues. Trimming removed 3 bases from V and 7 bases from J, with 13 bases in between. The CDR3 sequence is CASSDSVARQPQHF. The CDR3 DNA sequence: TGTGCCAGCAGTGATTCGGTGGCTAGACAGCCCCAGCATTTT.

In DNA form, the CDR3 reads TGTGCCAGCAGCTTGGGGGCCCTGACTGGAAACACCATATATTTT. Protein product: CASSLGALTGNTIYF. This chain joins TRBV11-2 and TRBJ1-3, with D maybe TRBD1 (6 bases). CDR1 and CDR2 from the germline V gene are SGHAT and FQNNGV. V was shortened by 3 bases and J by 2 bases, with 11 bases between the two germline ends. The length of the CDR3 is 15 residues.

V usage is TRBV28 and J usage is TRBJ2-6; no clear D. This CDR3 is built from 16 residues. V was pared by 6 bases and J by 1 base, with 13 bases between. Germline lookup yields CDR1 MDHEN and CDR2 SYDVKM. CDR3 sequence (DNA): TGTGCCAGCAGAGGCACCCCAGGATCTGGGGCCAACGTCCTGACTTTC. Protein: CASRGTPGSGANVLTF.

The rearrangement joins TRBV5-4 to TRBJ2-1; 11 positions match TRBD2. CDR1 and CDR2 from the germline V gene are SGHNT and YYREEE (reference sequence). The CDR3 length is 14 residues. Trimming at V came to 10 bases and at J to 7 bases, leaving 10 bases not matched to a gene. CDR3 DNA sequence: TGTGCCGGATCGCCTAGCGGGGGGTTGAATGAGCAGTTCTTC. Translated: CAGSPSGGLNEQFF. The entire variable domain, with the rest obtained from reference TRBV5-4 and TRBJ2-1, is as follows: ETGVTQSPTHLIKTRGQQVTLRCSSQSGHNTVSWYQQALGQGPQFIFQYYREEENGRGNFPPRFSGLQFPNYSSELNVNALELDDSALYLCAGSPSGGLNEQFFGPGTRLTVL.

V and J are TRBV28 and TRBJ1-2; D uncertain. V was cut by 6 bases and J by 0 bases, with 8 bases left in between. This CDR3 is 13 amino acids long. The germline gives CDR1 MDHEN, CDR2 SYDVKM. The CDR3 here is CASRETANYGYTF. The DNA of the CDR3 is TGTGCCAGCAGGGAAACAGCTAACTATGGCTACACCTTC.

This clone was seen more than once but under ten times. The CDR3 spells CASSQTASNYGYTF. As DNA, the CDR3 is TGTGCCAGCAGCCAAACAGCCTCTAACTATGGCTACACCTTC. The chain employs TRBV4-2 and TRBJ1-2; D uncertain. This CDR3 comprises 14 residues. Germline V lookup: CDR1 LGHNA, CDR2 YNFKEQ. Trimming removed 2 bases from V and 0 bases from J, with 7 bases in between.

The gene calls are TRBV18 and TRBJ2-1; D perhaps matches TRBD1 (5 bases). The V gene's germline CDR1 is KGHSH and CDR2 LQKENI. V dropped 4 bases and J dropped 5 bases, with 12 bases sitting between them. The CDR3 is 14 residues long. The CDR3 is CASSRDRVNNEQFF. The CDR3, as DNA: TGTGCCAGCTCACGAGACAGAGTTAACAATGAGCAGTTCTTC.

V usage is TRBV4-1 and J usage is TRBJ2-4, with TRBD2 as a possible D gene (6 bases). CDR3 length equals 16 residues. CDR1 MGHRA and CDR2 YSYEKL come from the germline V gene. V lost 0 bases and J lost 5, with 14 bases in between. The CDR3 here is CASSQDSWREENIQYF. The CDR3 nucleotides are TGCGCCAGCAGCCAAGATAGTTGGAGGGAGGAAAACATTCAGTACTTC.

This rearrangement joins TRBV3-1 (or the pseudogene TRBV3-2) to TRBJ1-1, with D perhaps matching TRBD1 (5 bases). Between the trimmed V and J ends, which lost 0 bases and 1 base, there was a span of 12 bases. Per germline, CDR1 LGHDT and CDR2 YNNKEL (reference sequence). The CDR3 extends over 16 amino acids. CDR3 sequence: CASSQEGEAPNTEAFF. The DNA for the CDR3 is TGTGCCAGCAGCCAAGAAGGGGAGGCTCCGAACACTGAAGCTTTCTTT.

The CDR3 spells CASSAGGPGLYGYTF. The CDR3 region has the DNA TGTGCCAGCAGCGCGGGAGGGCCAGGACTCTATGGCTACACCTTC. This chain links TRBV7-8 with TRBJ1-2, with D unresolved. V was trimmed by 5 bases and J by 4 bases, leaving 17 bases between them. The CDR3 consists of 15 residues. Germline assignment: CDR1 SGHVS and CDR2 FQNEAQ. Using reference TRBV7-8 and TRBJ1-2 for the parts outside the CDR3, the full variable domain is GAGVSQSPRYKVAKRGQDVALRCDPISGHVSLFWYQQALGQGPEFLTYFQNEAQLDKSGLPSDRFFAERPEGSVSTLKIQRTQQEDSAVYLCASSAGGPGLYGYTFGSGTRLTVV.

V usage is TRBV29-1 and J usage is TRBJ1-4; maybe TRBD1 (6 bases). The CDR3 has 13 amino acids. Germline V gene data show CDR1 as SQVTM and CDR2 as ANQGSEA. Trimming took 3 bases from V and 3 from J, leaving 8 bases between them. The CDR3 loop is CSVERTANEKLFF. The CDR3 DNA follows: TGCAGCGTTGAGAGGACAGCTAATGAAAAACTGTTTTTT.

This clone was picked up many times. V usage is TRBV11-2 and J usage is TRBJ2-7; no reliable D call. Trimming took off 5 bases at V and 3 bases at J, with 17 bases between the two ends. Germline V gene data show CDR1 as SGHAT and CDR2 as FQNNGV. CDR3 length equals 15 residues. CDR3 in DNA: TGTGCCAGCAGCCGGTATAGCCTGACTGGCTACGAGCAGTACGTC. Translating gives CASSRYSLTGYEQYV.

This clone has more than one count but fewer than ten. The chain links TRBV30 to TRBJ1-3; 10 nucleotides agree with TRBD1. Trimming removed 5 bases from V and 0 bases from J; junction bases left unmatched: 4. The CDR3 contains 15 residues. Germline assignment: CDR1 GTSNPN and CDR2 SVGIG (reference sequence). The CDR3 nucleotides are TGTGCCTGGGAGACAGGGGGCGGCTCTGGAAACACCATATATTTT. As protein: CAWETGGGSGNTIYF.

Notes on this clone: The sample holds other DNA sequences that translate to the same CDR3. This sequence joins TRBV2 and TRBJ1-4; 7 bases fit TRBD1. From germline, CDR1 is SNHLY and CDR2 FYNNEI. The V segment lost 1 base and the J segment 7 bases; nucleotides outside the gene matches: 6. The CDR3 consists of 15 residues. The CDR3 protein is CASSEGGQGGEKLFF. Written as DNA, the CDR3 is TGTGCCAGCAGTGAAGGCGGGCAGGGGGGTGAAAAACTGTTTTTT. The full variable domain, completed using reference TRBV2 and TRBJ1-4, is EPEVTQTPSHQVTQMGQEVILRCVPISNHLYFYWYRQILGQKVEFLVSFYNNEISEKSEIFDDQFSVERPDGSNFTLKIRSTKLEDSAMYFCASSEGGQGGEKLFFGSGTQLSVL.

This chain connects TRBV6-6 to TRBJ1-2; D uncertain. The CDR3 runs to 15 residues. The V gene lost 3 bases and the J gene lost 0 bases, with 11 bases spanning the gap. Germline CDR1 and CDR2: MNHNY and SVGAGI (reference sequence). CDR3 residues: CASSYDPAANYGYTF. In DNA form, the CDR3 reads TGTGCCAGCAGTTATGATCCCGCAGCTAACTATGGCTACACCTTC.

This clone has only one observation. The V call is TRBV5-5, the J call TRBJ2-7, with D maybe TRBD1 (5 bases). The germline V gene encodes CDR1 SGHKS and CDR2 YYEKEE (reference sequence). This CDR3 is built from 16 residues. V shed 6 bases and J shed 1 base, with 20 bases lying between them. This CDR3 reads CASTLRPDTASYEQYF. The CDR3 region has the DNA TGTGCCAGCACCCTCAGGCCGGACACCGCTTCCTACGAGCAGTACTTC.